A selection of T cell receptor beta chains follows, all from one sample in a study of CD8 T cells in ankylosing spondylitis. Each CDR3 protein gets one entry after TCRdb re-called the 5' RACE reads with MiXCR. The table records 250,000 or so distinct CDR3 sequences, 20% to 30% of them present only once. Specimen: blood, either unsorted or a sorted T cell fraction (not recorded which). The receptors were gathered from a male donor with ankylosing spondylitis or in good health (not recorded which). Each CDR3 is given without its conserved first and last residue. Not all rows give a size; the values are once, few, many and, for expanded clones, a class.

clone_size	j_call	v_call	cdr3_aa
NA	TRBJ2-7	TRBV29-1	SVEAYRGSIEQY
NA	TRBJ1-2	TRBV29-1	SSLWETGYT
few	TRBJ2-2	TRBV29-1	SAGQTNTGELF
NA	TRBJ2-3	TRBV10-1	ASSGGWDTQY
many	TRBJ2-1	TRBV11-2	ASSNPGGPFYNEQF
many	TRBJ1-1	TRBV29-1	SVPALDTEAF
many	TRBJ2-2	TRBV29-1	SAGPPGNTGELF
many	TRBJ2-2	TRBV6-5	ASSFGSLNTGELF
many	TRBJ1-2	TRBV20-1	SAGQSSSYYGYT
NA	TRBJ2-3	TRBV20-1	SAGPGQGRSDTQY
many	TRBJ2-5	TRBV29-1	SVEDWGQGGETQY
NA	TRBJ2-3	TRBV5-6	ASSRLSGGSRTDTQY
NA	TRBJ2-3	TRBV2	ASSQWSRVDTQY
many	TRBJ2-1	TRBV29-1	SAEGQGLNNEQF
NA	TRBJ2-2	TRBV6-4	ASSTDVPGELF
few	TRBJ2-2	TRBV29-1	SAGALNTGELF
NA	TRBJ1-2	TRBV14	ASSQNRPRGGYT
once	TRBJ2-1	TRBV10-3	AISELAGEQF
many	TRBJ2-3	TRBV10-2	ASRSLALTDTQY
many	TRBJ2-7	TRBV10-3	AISDPHGGSYEQY
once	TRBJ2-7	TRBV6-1	ASSEGGMSYEQY
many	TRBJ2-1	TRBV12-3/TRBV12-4	ASSTTGMDYNEQF
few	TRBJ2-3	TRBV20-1	SARDIKGTDTQY
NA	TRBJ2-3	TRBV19	ASSTRLTDTQY
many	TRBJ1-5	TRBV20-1	SARGQGINQPQH
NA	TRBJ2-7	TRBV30	AWSHTLRDRAPAQY